This T cell receptor (beta chain) was sequenced in a study of T cells in localized non-small cell lung cancer (dated by TCRdb to the early 2020s). With regard to the full study: The study analyzed T cell repertoires of a few hundred early-stage NSCLC patients, comparing tumors and uninvolved tumor-adjacent lungs. NSCLC patients had a mean age of around 70 years, and around 130 were male and 107 female. All 220 or so NSCLC patients in the cohort were treatment-naive and had localized lung tumors that were resected.

Spanning cysteine to phenylalanine, the CDR3 consists of 16 amino acids. The only DNA kept is the CDR3, 48 bases in frame from the first base. Ends trimmed: V by 1 base, J by 7 bases; bases unmatched to a gene: 7. The CDR1 and CDR2 encoded by the germline V gene are MGHDK and SYGVNS. TCR beta CDR3 regions were sequenced from DNA using the immunoSEQ Assay. Processing in the source paper ran as follows. T cell density was computed as TCR beta template counts normalized to usable DNA estimated by amplifying housekeeping genes. The preseqR package was used to estimate richness by extrapolating to 400,000 templates for PBMC samples and to 120,000 templates for tissue samples. Clonality was calculated as one minus Pielou's evenness. Tissue-enriched TCRs were identified through differential abundance testing performed on productive amino-acid clonotypes, with a minimum total count of 5 and an alpha of 0.1. The Jaccard Index and the Morisita Overlap Index were used to quantify repertoire overlap between compartments. GLIPH grouped TCR beta CDR3s together with public tetramer-defined viral CDR3s, and a viral motif had to include at least three viral sequences and show V-gene enrichment. TCRdb re-hosts the immuneACCESS table, in-frame sequences only. Its copies lack some clones; in the studies checked, an unresolved V gene accounts for under half of them, and the cause for the rest is not known. For V, J and clone size, that table is used; D and trimming come from the DNA. In all, the sample holds fewer than 100,000 clones, and about 91% of those were seen once. About 16% of the sample goes to the ten largest clones.

At diagnosis, tumor, uninvolved tumor-adjacent lung and peripheral blood were collected and then preserved as a mix of FFPE and fresh-frozen material. Blood samples were analyzed as peripheral blood mononuclear cells for TCR repertoire profiling. The investigation overall reported the following: Because of the exploratory design, TCR variables were selected using unadjusted p-values without false-discovery rate correction. Longer overall survival was associated with higher blood T cell density, whereas shorter survival was associated with higher adjacent-lung clonality. Uninvolved tumor-adjacent lung showed the highest T cell clonality, higher than tumor, which suggests more focused antigenic responses in the uninvolved tumor-adjacent lung. A median of roughly 60 of the top 100 tumor clones were detected in paired uninvolved adjacent lung, and around 30 of these tumor clones were also found among the top 100 clones of the paired uninvolved adjacent lung. Because multi-region tumor sequencing was not performed, intratumor heterogeneity could not be ruled out.

A remark on this clone: Its antigen remains unidentified. No qualities accompany the bases; no much larger clone lies one base away.

Sequences were derived from peripheral blood, sampled before any cancer treatment. The receptor comes from a man aged 40 to 69 with stage I squamous cell lung carcinoma. This chain is built from TRBV25-1 and TRBJ2-1, with 10 bases aligning to TRBD2. The CDR3 corresponds to CASSEFSGGNRNEQFF. The DNA is as follows: TGTGCCAGCAGTGAATTTAGCGGGGGGAATAGGAATGAGCAGTTCTTC.